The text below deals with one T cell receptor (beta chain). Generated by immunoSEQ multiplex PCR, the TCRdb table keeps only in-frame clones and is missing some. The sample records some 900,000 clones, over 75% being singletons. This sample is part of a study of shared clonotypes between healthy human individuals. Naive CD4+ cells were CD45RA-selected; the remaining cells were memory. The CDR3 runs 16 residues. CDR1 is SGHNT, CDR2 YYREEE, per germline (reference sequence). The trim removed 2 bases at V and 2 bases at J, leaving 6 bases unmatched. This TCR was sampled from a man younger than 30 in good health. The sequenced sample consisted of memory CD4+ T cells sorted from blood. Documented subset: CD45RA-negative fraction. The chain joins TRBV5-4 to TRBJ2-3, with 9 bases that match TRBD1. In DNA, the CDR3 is TGTGCCAGCAGCTTACCCGGGACAGGGAACACAGATACGCAGTATTTT. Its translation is CASSLPGTGNTDTQYF.